This entry features one TCR beta chain sequence. The data derive from a study of T cells expressing NK-cell markers. Study-wide background: Researchers got TCR beta repertoires out of sorted CD3+CD56+NKG2C+, CD3+CD56+NKG2C- and CD3+CD56-NKG2C+ T cells.

CDR3 length: 17 residues. The germline CDR1 and CDR2 sequences are LGHNA and YNFKEQ. In generating TCR beta cDNA, 5'RACE template switching with UMIs was used. TCRdb reprocessed the 5' RACE reads, keeping one entry per CDR3 protein, no DNA. Seen in this sample are approximately 170,000 distinct CDR3 sequences; the ten most common clones hold 20% to 25%. The chain has TRBV4-2 and TRBJ1-6. The TCR comes from a man aged 18 to 70 in good health. Material: blood T cells: a sorted CD56 or NKG2C T cell subset, CD4+ or CD8+ T cells, or bulk PBMC T cells (not recorded which). CDR3: CASSQDPHPGLFSPLHF.